Shown below are 30 T cell receptor beta chains from a single sample sequenced in a study of T cell responses to AZD1222 COVID-19 vaccine. Profiling relied on immunoSEQ multiplex PCR, and the TCRdb table lists in-frame clones only, not all of them. In the table there are roughly 120,000 clones, roughly 86% of which are singletons. This specimen consisted of peripheral blood, obtained on day 0 of MenACWY control vaccination. These receptors came from an adult in good health.

The genes are TRBV6-1 and TRBJ2-7; D unclear. The CDR3 runs to 14 residues. Trimming took 1 base from V and 12 from J, leaving 19 bases between them. Germline CDR1 and CDR2: MNHNS and SASEGT. The CDR3 is CASSEVGDSGDGYF. The CDR3 nucleotides read TGTGCCAGCAGTGAAGTTGGTGACTCCGGAGATGGGTACTTC.

This rearrangement joins TRBV18 to TRBJ1-1; unclear D gene. This CDR3 contains 14 residues. Between the trimmed V and J ends, which lost 0 bases and 7 bases, there was a span of 12 bases. Germline lookup yields CDR1 KGHSH and CDR2 LQKENI. The CDR3 DNA reads as TGTGCCAGCTCACCACCGACGACGCCTTTTGAAGCTTTCTTT. Translation gives CASSPPTTPFEAFF.

V and J are TRBV19 and TRBJ2-3, with TRBD2 matching over 13 bases. Trimming took 10 bases from V and 3 from J; bases not matched to a gene: 10. Per germline, CDR1 LNHDA and CDR2 SQIVND (reference sequence). CDR3 length equals 16 residues. CDR3 residues: CATTSGRARWTDTQYF. The CDR3 DNA follows: TGTGCCACTACTAGCGGGAGGGCCCGGTGGACAGATACGCAGTATTTT. The full variable domain, its missing parts supplied by reference TRBV19 and TRBJ2-3, is DGGITQSPKYLFRKEGQNVTLSCEQNLNHDAMYWYRQDPGQGLRLIYYSQIVNDFQKGDIAEGYSVSREKKESFPLTVTSAQKNPTAFYLCATTSGRARWTDTQYFGPGTRLTVL.

The chain employs TRBV20-1 and TRBJ2-7; D is uncertain. CDR1 is DFQATT, CDR2 SNEGSKA, per germline (reference sequence). CDR3 size: 11 residues. V was cut by 6 bases and J by 3 bases, with 9 bases left in between. CDR3 in amino acids: CSARGDYEQYF. CDR3 DNA sequence: TGCAGTGCCCGAGGAGACTACGAGCAGTACTTC.

The chain joins TRBV18 to TRBJ1-3, with 10 bases lining up with TRBD1. The CDR3 consists of 20 residues. Per the germline V gene, CDR1 is KGHSH and CDR2 is LQKENI. With V trimmed by 3 bases and J by 2 bases, 16 bases remained unmatched. This CDR3 reads CASSPPTGTGVRSAGNTIYF. CDR3 in DNA: TGTGCCAGCTCACCCCCTACCGGGACAGGGGTTAGGAGTGCTGGAAACACCATATATTTT.

This chain uses TRBV6-5 with TRBJ2-2; TRBD1 matches at 7 bases. Germline lookup yields CDR1 MNHEY and CDR2 SVGAGI. The V and J ends lost 5 bases and 7 bases, in that order; junction bases with no gene match: 10. There are 15 residues in the CDR3. The CDR3 region is CASSTGAPAVGELFF. CDR3 DNA sequence: TGTGCCAGCAGTACAGGGGCCCCCGCGGTCGGGGAGCTGTTTTTT.

Points on this clone: This specimen includes other DNA sequences encoding the same CDR3. The V and J genes are TRBV7-9 and TRBJ1-1; 7 positions match TRBD1. The CDR3 loop spans 14 amino acids. V shed 5 bases and J 4 bases; nucleotides not matched to a gene: 7. Germline lookup yields CDR1 SEHNR and CDR2 FQNEAQ (reference sequence). The CDR3 nucleotides read TGTGCCAGCAGCCCCAGACAGGGAAGCACTGAAGCTTTCTTT. It is translated as CASSPRQGSTEAFF.

This sequence joins TRBV7-2 and TRBJ2-5, with 13 bases fitting TRBD2. The germline V gene has CDR1 SGHTA and CDR2 FQGNSA. The CDR3 has 18 residues. V dropped 5 bases and J dropped 2; count of bases not matched to a gene: 11. CDR3 in amino acids: CASSQRLAGGPQQETQYF. CDR3 DNA: TGTGCCAGCAGCCAGAGACTAGCGGGGGGTCCTCAGCAAGAGACCCAGTACTTC.

This chain joins TRBV7-6 and TRBJ2-7, with 12 bases lining up with TRBD2. This CDR3 contains 16 residues. Germline V lookup: CDR1 SGHVS, CDR2 FNYEAQ. Trimming at V came to 5 bases and at J to 3 bases, leaving 8 bases not matched to a gene. This chain's CDR3 is CASSRLAGVPSYEQYF. The CDR3 bases are TGTGCCAGCAGCCGACTAGCGGGAGTACCTAGCTACGAGCAGTACTTC.

This clone was seen more than once but under ten times. CDR3 protein: CATFPSGGTEAFF. The CDR3 DNA reads as TGTGCCACCTTTCCCAGCGGCGGGACTGAAGCTTTCTTT. V is TRBV3-1 (or the pseudogene TRBV3-2) and J is TRBJ1-1; D is undetermined. CDR1 and CDR2 from the germline V gene are LGHDT and YNNKEL (reference sequence). The CDR3 contains 13 residues. Trimming removed 10 bases from V and 5 bases from J, with 17 bases in between.

CDR3 loop: CASGREVGWDTQYF. CDR3 bases: TGCGCCAGCGGGCGGGAGGTCGGTTGGGATACGCAGTATTTT. The chain recombines TRBV4-3 with TRBJ2-3, with TRBD2 matching 8 bases. V lost 8 bases to trimming and J lost 6 bases; unmatched junction nucleotides: 10. The germline gives CDR1 LGHNA, CDR2 YSLEER. This CDR3 has 14 amino acids.

The genes are TRBV4-3 and TRBJ1-5, with D possibly TRBD1 on 6 matching bases. The CDR3 consists of 16 residues. The V end was cut by 4 bases, the J end by 4 bases, with 17 bases between. The germline V gene encodes CDR1 LGHNA and CDR2 YSLEER. The CDR3 sequence is CASSRKLGGKNQPQHF. The CDR3, as DNA: TGCGCCAGCAGCCGCAAACTGGGGGGCAAAAATCAGCCCCAGCATTTT.

The sample holds a few counts of this clone. The rearrangement joins TRBV30 to TRBJ1-1; no reliable D call. The CDR3 extends over 13 amino acids. Germline V gene sequence: CDR1 GTSNPN, CDR2 SVGIG (reference sequence). V was cut by 0 bases and J by 4 bases, with 9 bases left in between. In nucleotides, the CDR3 is TGTGCCTGGAGTGTACTCAGAGCCACTGAAGCTTTCTTT. It is translated as CAWSVLRATEAFF.

This chain links TRBV29-1 with TRBJ1-1; 7 bases line up with TRBD1. Losses at the gene ends were 6 bases for V and 12 bases for J; bases not matched to a gene: 16. From germline, CDR1 is SQVTM and CDR2 ANQGSEA. This CDR3 contains 13 residues. This CDR3 is CSVETGVSMRTFF. The CDR3 DNA is TGCAGCGTCGAAACAGGGGTATCTATGAGGACTTTCTTT.

The V gene is TRBV5-1, the J gene TRBJ1-4, with D perhaps matching TRBD1 (6 bases). Trimming removed 4 bases from V and 6 bases from J, with 13 bases in between. Germline V lookup: CDR1 SGHRS, CDR2 YFSETQ. The CDR3 is 14 residues long. The DNA of the CDR3 is TGCGCCAGCAGCCAGGGGACCCCCGATGAAAAACTGTTTTTT. Translation: CASSQGTPDEKLFF.

The chain has TRBV3-1 (or the pseudogene TRBV3-2) and TRBJ2-3; no reliable D call. Trimming shortened V by 3 bases and J by 3 bases, and 7 bases separated the two germline ends. CDR1 LGHDT and CDR2 YNNKEL come from the germline V gene (reference sequence). This CDR3 region has 13 residues. DNA for the CDR3: TGTGCCAGCAGCCATGCTGGAACAGATACGCAGTATTTT. It yields the protein CASSHAGTDTQYF.

The chain combines TRBV6-2 or TRBV6-3 with TRBJ2-3; no reliable D call. Germline CDR1 reads MNHEY; CDR2 reads SVGEGT. The germline V and J ends were trimmed by 5 bases and 6 bases, with 12 bases remaining between them. The CDR3 loop spans 13 amino acids. The CDR3 coding sequence is TGTGCCAGCAGTCTATGGTCCGGGGATACGCAGTATTTT. It is translated as CASSLWSGDTQYF.

V gene TRBV4-1 combines with J gene TRBJ1-5; no firm D call. The CDR3 has 14 residues. Deletions cut 2 bases from V and 2 bases from J, with 7 bases between. CDR1 is MGHRA and CDR2 is YSYEKL in the germline V gene. The CDR3 here is CASSQHAGNQPQHF. CDR3 nucleotides: TGCGCCAGCAGCCAACATGCGGGCAATCAGCCCCAGCATTTT.

The rearrangement joins TRBV28 to TRBJ1-1, with TRBD1 matching 8 bases. Germline V gene sequence: CDR1 MDHEN, CDR2 SYDVKM. This CDR3 has 15 residues. V was clipped by 5 bases and J by 1 base; unmatched bases: 6. CDR3 loop: CASSMTGVGNTEAFF. Here the CDR3 DNA reads TGTGCCAGCAGTATGACAGGGGTGGGGAACACTGAAGCTTTCTTT.

V is TRBV11-2 and J is TRBJ2-1; the D is unclear. Deletions cut 6 bases from V and 0 bases from J, with 12 bases between. Germline lookup yields CDR1 SGHAT and CDR2 FQNNGV. The CDR3 has 15 amino acids. As DNA, the CDR3 is TGTGCCAGCAGTAAAGACTGGAGCTCCTACAATGAGCAGTTCTTC. It encodes CASSKDWSSYNEQFF.

V gene TRBV18 combines with J gene TRBJ2-3; TRBD1 might be the D (6 bases). Germline loops: CDR1 KGHSH, CDR2 LQKENI. This CDR3 comprises 15 residues. Trimming stripped 4 bases from V and 2 bases from J, with 13 bases between. DNA for the CDR3: TGTGCCAGCTCACGTGAGACAGGATACACAGATACGCAGTATTTT. It encodes CASSRETGYTDTQYF.

V usage is TRBV5-4 and J usage is TRBJ1-3, with 8 bases fitting TRBD1. The V gene's germline CDR1 is SGHNT and CDR2 YYREEE (reference sequence). The J segment lost 2 bases and the V segment lost 0 bases, leaving 1 base of the junction unmatched. This CDR3 is 15 amino acids long. For the CDR3, the DNA is TGTGCCAGCAGCTTGGACAGGGGGACTGGAAACACCATATATTTT. It codes for CASSLDRGTGNTIYF.

CDR3 protein: CASSLQTSTDTQYF. The CDR3 DNA is TGTGCCAGCAGCTTGCAGACTAGCACAGATACGCAGTATTTT. The chain couples TRBV7-2 to TRBJ2-3, with D unclear. From germline, CDR1 is SGHTA and CDR2 FQGNSA. This CDR3 has 14 amino acids. V was pared by 3 bases and J by 0 bases, with 7 bases between. The full variable domain, rest sourced from reference TRBV7-2 and TRBJ2-3, is GAGVSQSPSNKVTEKGKDVELRCDPISGHTALYWYRQSLGQGLEFLIYFQGNSAPDKSGLPSDRFSAERTGGSVSTLTIQRTQQEDSAVYLCASSLQTSTDTQYFGPGTRLTVL.

The J gene is TRBJ2-1, the V gene TRBV10-3, with 11 bases identical to TRBD2. V shed 5 bases, J shed 0 bases, and the junction held 6 bases outside the gene matches. Per germline, CDR1 ENHRY and CDR2 SYGVKD. This CDR3 contains 17 residues. The CDR3 coding sequence is TGTGCCATCAGTCCCCGCGGACTAGCGGGCTCCTACAATGAGCAGTTCTTC. It is translated as CAISPRGLAGSYNEQFF.

V usage is TRBV7-3 and J usage is TRBJ2-3; the D call may be TRBD1 or TRBD2 (6 bases each). The CDR3 length is 15 residues. V lost 5 bases and J 0 bases, leaving 12 bases between the germline ends. The V gene's germline CDR1 is SGHTA and CDR2 FQGTGA. This chain's CDR3 is CASSQGGLSTDTQYF. In DNA, the CDR3 is TGTGCCAGCAGCCAAGGGGGACTTAGCACAGATACGCAGTATTTT.

The chain recombines TRBV18 with TRBJ1-4; 9 bases map to TRBD1. The V segment lost 4 bases and the J segment 2 bases; nucleotides outside the gene matches: 11. There are 18 residues in the CDR3. Looked up from germline, CDR1 is KGHSH and CDR2 is LQKENI. The CDR3 is CASSRTPGQGRTNEKLFF. The CDR3 DNA is TGTGCCAGCTCACGTACACCGGGACAGGGTAGGACTAATGAAAAACTGTTTTTT.

This clone was observed once. DNA of the CDR3: TGTGCCAGCAGCGCTACCGGGACAGGTGGAGGCGAGCAGTACTTC. Protein: CASSATGTGGGEQYF. The chain carries TRBV11-3 and TRBJ2-7; 8 bases match TRBD1. J was trimmed by 6 bases and V by 5 bases; bases with no gene match: 12. The CDR3 has 15 residues. Germline CDR1 and CDR2: SGHNT and YENEEA.

The chain employs TRBV29-1 and TRBJ1-1, with a tentative D call TRBD1 (6 bases). The ends were cut back, 3 bases at V and 1 base at J, with 15 bases in the middle. This CDR3 region has 15 residues. The germline CDR1 and CDR2 sequences are SQVTM and ANQGSEA. CDR3 amino acids: CSVDLVRGENTEAFF. CDR3 bases: TGCAGCGTTGACCTTGTCAGGGGCGAGAACACTGAAGCTTTCTTT.

Here the CDR3 reads CASSQPGTGIGYTF. Here the CDR3 DNA reads TGTGCCAGCAGCCAACCCGGGACAGGGATCGGCTACACCTTC. The chain couples TRBV3-1 (or the pseudogene TRBV3-2) to TRBJ1-2; TRBD1 aligns across 9 bases. Germline V lookup: CDR1 LGHDT, CDR2 YNNKEL (reference sequence). This CDR3 comprises 14 residues. J lost 8 bases, V lost 2 bases, and 6 bases had no gene match.

The chain combines TRBV5-6 with TRBJ2-3; the match to TRBD2 covers 10 bases. Germline-derived CDR1 and CDR2 are SGHDT and YYEEEE. V gave up 0 bases and J gave up 7 bases; unmatched junction bases: 11. There are 17 residues in the CDR3. The CDR3 DNA is TGTGCCAGCAGCTTGGGAGCGGGGGGGCCAATAATGCATACGCAGTATTTT. This gives the protein CASSLGAGGPIMHTQYF.